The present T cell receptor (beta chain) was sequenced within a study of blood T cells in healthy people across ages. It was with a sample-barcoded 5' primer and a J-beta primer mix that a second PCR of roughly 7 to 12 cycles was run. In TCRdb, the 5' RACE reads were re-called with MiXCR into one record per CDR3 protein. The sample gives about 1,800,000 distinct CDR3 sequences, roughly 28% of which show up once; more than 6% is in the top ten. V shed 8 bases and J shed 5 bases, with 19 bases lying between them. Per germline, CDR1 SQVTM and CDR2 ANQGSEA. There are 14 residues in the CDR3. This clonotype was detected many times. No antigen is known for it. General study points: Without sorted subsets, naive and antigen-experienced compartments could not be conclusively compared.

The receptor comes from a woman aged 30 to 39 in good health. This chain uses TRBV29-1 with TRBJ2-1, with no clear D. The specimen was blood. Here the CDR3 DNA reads TGCAGCTTATCACGCGGCCCCCCTCACAATGAGCAGTTCTTC. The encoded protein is CSLSRGPPHNEQFF.